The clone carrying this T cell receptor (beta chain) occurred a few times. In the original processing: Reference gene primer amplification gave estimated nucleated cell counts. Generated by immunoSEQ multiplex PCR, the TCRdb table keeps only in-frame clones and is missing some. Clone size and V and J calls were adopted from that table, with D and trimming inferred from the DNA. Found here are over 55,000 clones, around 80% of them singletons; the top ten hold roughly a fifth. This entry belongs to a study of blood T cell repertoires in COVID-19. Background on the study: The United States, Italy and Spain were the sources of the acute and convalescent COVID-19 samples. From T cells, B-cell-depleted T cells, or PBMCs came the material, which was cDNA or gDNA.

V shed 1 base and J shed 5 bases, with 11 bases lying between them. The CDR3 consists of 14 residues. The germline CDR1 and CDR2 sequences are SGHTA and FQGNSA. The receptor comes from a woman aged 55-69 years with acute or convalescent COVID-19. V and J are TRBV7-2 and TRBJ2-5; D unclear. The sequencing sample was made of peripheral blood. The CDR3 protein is CASSLVTGWETQYF. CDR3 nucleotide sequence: TGTGCCAGCAGCTTAGTTACGGGTTGGGAGACCCAGTACTTC. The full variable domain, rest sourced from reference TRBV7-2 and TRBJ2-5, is GAGVSQSPSNKVTEKGKDVELRCDPISGHTALYWYRQSLGQGLEFLIYFQGNSAPDKSGLPSDRFSAERTGGSVSTLTIQRTQQEDSAVYLCASSLVTGWETQYFGPGTRLLVL.